The entry that follows covers one T cell receptor beta chain sequence. These data originate in a study of Ad26.COV2.S vaccination and SARS-CoV-2 variants. The data were produced by immunoSEQ multiplex PCR, yet TCRdb's version contains in-frame clones alone and is incomplete. The sample holds around 400,000 clones, 75% to 95% seen once. Trimming took 2 bases from V and 3 from J, leaving 11 bases between them. The CDR3 has 15 residues. Germline values: CDR1 MNHEY, CDR2 SMNVEV (reference sequence). Treatment defined: over 15 received Ad26.COV2.S at low or high dose, single or two shots; 5 received placebo; per-sample allocation not given. On day 63 after the first injection, vaccine and placebo recipients gave samples.

Sequenced here: peripheral blood, sampled in a trial of Ad26.COV2.S vaccine versus placebo. This clonotype originated in a person between 18 and 60 years old who received the Ad26.COV2.S COVID-19 vaccine or a placebo. This chain joins TRBV27 and TRBJ1-5; TRBD1 is a possible D gene (6 bases). CDR3 in amino acids: CASSLGQGFNQPQHF. In DNA, the CDR3 is TGTGCCAGCAGTTTAGGGCAGGGGTTCAATCAGCCCCAGCATTTT.